A single sample is the source of the 14 T cell receptor beta chains below, sequenced in a study of blood T cells in healthy people across ages. Combining a sample-barcoded 5' primer with a J-beta primer mix, a second PCR ran for roughly 6 to 11 cycles. One entry per CDR3 protein results from TCRdb running MiXCR on the 5' RACE reads. The sample consists of 850,000 to 1,000,000 distinct CDR3 sequences, about 51% of them appearing once. Specimen: blood. The receptors were gathered from a woman aged 55 to 70 in good health.

The V call is TRBV6-4, the J call TRBJ2-5; a weak D match, TRBD2 (6 bases). Trimming removed 8 bases at V and 2 bases at J, with 21 bases between. The germline V gene has CDR1 MRHNA and CDR2 SNTAGT. The length of the CDR3 is 16 residues. The CDR3: CASPWTTRLDQETQYF. DNA of the CDR3: TGTGCCAGCCCCTGGACTACTAGACTCGATCAAGAGACCCAGTACTTC.

A few counts support this clonotype. This chain uses TRBV10-3 with TRBJ2-7, with no clear D. The CDR3 is 16 residues long. Germline CDR1 and CDR2: ENHRY and SYGVKD. Trimming took off 3 bases at V and 2 bases at J, with 17 bases between the two ends. The CDR3 sequence: CAISDGWFLQTYEQYF. The CDR3 bases are TGTGCCATCAGTGACGGTTGGTTCTTACAGACCTACGAGCAGTACTTC.

CDR3 in amino acids: CASSLLGGSRQGTHYGYTF. As DNA, the CDR3 is TGCGCCAGCAGCTTGCTAGGGGGGAGCCGACAGGGGACCCACTATGGCTACACCTTC. The rearrangement joins TRBV5-1 to TRBJ1-2, with 8 bases fitting TRBD1. Germline CDR1 SGHRS, CDR2 YFSETQ. The CDR3 sequence is 19 residues long. The V gene end was trimmed by 1 base and the J gene end by 3 bases; junction bases not matched to a gene: 17.

This chain links TRBV5-1 with TRBJ1-1; D remains unclear. Germline values: CDR1 SGHRS, CDR2 YFSETQ. V was trimmed by 3 bases and J by 2 bases, leaving 11 bases between them. CDR3 length equals 14 residues. The CDR3 protein is CASSSGDLNTEAFF. The DNA of the CDR3 is TGCGCCAGCAGCTCGGGAGACCTTAACACTGAAGCTTTCTTT.

This clonotype was detected only a few times. This chain uses TRBV29-1 with TRBJ2-7; 7 positions match TRBD2. Losses at the gene ends were 6 bases for V and 4 bases for J; bases not matched to a gene: 9. CDR3 size: 13 residues. Germline CDR1 and CDR2: SQVTM and ANQGSEA. In DNA, the CDR3 is TGCAGCGTCGCAGCTAGCGGCCGATACGAGCAGTACTTC. It translates to CSVAASGRYEQYF.

This clonotype was counted between two and nine times. In nucleotides, the CDR3 is TGCGCCAGCAGTGAGTTCTTGGGCTTCGGGGAGACCCAGTACTTC. As protein: CASSEFLGFGETQYF. The chain carries TRBV10-1 and TRBJ2-5; D is unclear. The germline gives CDR1 WNHNN, CDR2 SYGVQD (reference sequence). V gave up 1 base and J gave up 5 bases, with 14 bases separating them. CDR3 length equals 15 residues.

This clonotype appeared a single time. V is TRBV29-1 and J is TRBJ2-1; TRBD2 matches 10 bases. Germline CDR1 reads SQVTM; CDR2 reads ANQGSEA. The CDR3 has 16 amino acids. Trimming at V came to 0 bases and at J to 4 bases, leaving 6 bases not matched to a gene. The CDR3 spells CSVEDGSSGRYNEQFF. The CDR3 DNA follows: TGCAGCGTTGAAGATGGGTCTAGCGGGAGATACAATGAGCAGTTCTTC.

This clonotype was observed once. This chain joins TRBV3-1 and TRBJ2-5, with a weak D call TRBD2 (6 bases). Germline loops: CDR1 LGHDT, CDR2 YNNKEL (reference sequence). Trimming left V 0 bases short and J 11 bases short, with 19 bases between. The CDR3 is 15 residues long. The CDR3 nucleotides are TGTGCCAGCAGCCAAGATCTCCCGGGACTCAGGGAGCAGTACTTC. It specifies CASSQDLPGLREQYF.

This chain uses TRBV5-4 with TRBJ2-4; D is unclear. The CDR3 consists of 14 residues. Between the trimmed V and J ends, which lost 0 bases and 6 bases, there was a span of 10 bases. In germline, CDR1 is SGHNT, CDR2 YYREEE (reference sequence). The CDR3 nucleotides read TGTGCCAGCAGCTTGGAAGGATTAGGAAACATTCAGTACTTC. Amino acids: CASSLEGLGNIQYF.

This clonotype was seen more than once but under ten times. J is TRBJ2-1 and V is TRBV24-1; a possible D gene is TRBD1 (6 bases). This CDR3 has 14 residues. Trimming stripped 4 bases from V and 6 bases from J, with 12 bases between. Germline-derived CDR1 and CDR2 are KGHDR and SFDVKD. CDR3 in amino acids: CATSDSGQRNEQFF. The CDR3 nucleotides read TGTGCCACCAGTGACTCGGGACAACGCAATGAGCAGTTCTTC.

This chain joins TRBV27 and TRBJ1-2, with D hard to call. The V and J ends lost 7 bases and 5 bases respectively, with 20 bases between them. This CDR3 has 15 amino acids. Germline loops: CDR1 MNHEY, CDR2 SMNVEV (reference sequence). CDR3 in amino acids: CASMGGRGVLYGYTF. The CDR3 nucleotides read TGTGCCAGCATGGGAGGGCGTGGGGTCTTGTATGGCTACACCTTC.

CDR3 in DNA: TGTGCCAGCAGTTACGGGGATTCAGGGCAGCCCCAGCATTTT. It is translated as CASSYGDSGQPQHF. The chain employs TRBV6-2 or TRBV6-3 and TRBJ1-5; tentatively, D is TRBD1 (5 bases). The CDR3 runs to 14 residues. With 2 bases removed from V and 7 bases from J, the gap between germline ends came to 12 bases. Per germline, CDR1 MNHEY and CDR2 SVGEGT.

The V call is TRBV10-1, the J call TRBJ2-3; 7 nucleotides match TRBD1. Germline V CDR1 and CDR2: WNHNN, SYGVQD (reference sequence). V dropped 4 bases and J dropped 2; count of bases not matched to a gene: 9. The CDR3 consists of 16 residues. The CDR3 nucleotides are TGCGCCAGCAGTGGAGAACAGGGGACCAACACAGATACGCAGTATTTT. It translates to CASSGEQGTNTDTQYF.

This rearrangement joins TRBV6-2 or TRBV6-3 to TRBJ2-5; 7 positions agree with TRBD1. Germline V CDR1 and CDR2: MNHEY, SVGEGT. With V trimmed by 6 bases and J by 4 bases, 11 bases remained unmatched. The CDR3 has 15 residues. CDR3: CASRATGVGRETQYF. CDR3 bases: TGTGCCAGCAGAGCCACAGGGGTGGGTCGAGAGACCCAGTACTTC.